The rows below give T cell receptor beta chains drawn from one sample of a study of blood T cell repertoires in COVID-19. The data were produced by immunoSEQ multiplex PCR, yet TCRdb's version contains in-frame clones alone and is incomplete. Here the sample spans fewer than 85,000 clones, about four fifths being singletons. Sequenced input: peripheral blood. All receptors come from a woman in her sixties with acute or convalescent COVID-19. CDR3s include the opening cysteine and the closing phenylalanine or tryptophan. The D gene is left open where the match is weak. Size values are once, few and many counts, or a class for expanded clones, and some rows have none.

>-|-|TRBV15|TRBJ1-5
CATSRDKGEINQPQHF
TGTGCCACCAGCAGAGATAAGGGGGAGATCAATCAGCCCCAGCATTTT
>-|-|TRBV7-6|TRBJ2-1
CASSLVGGAPRDEQFF
TGTGCCAGCAGCTTAGTTGGGGGGGCGCCTCGGGATGAGCAGTTCTTC
>-|-|TRBV2|TRBJ1-2
CASSLTIPGGYTF
TGTGCCAGCAGTTTGACGATACCGGGTGGCTACACCTTC
>-|-|TRBV5-6|TRBJ1-1
CASSPTYVNTEAFF
TGTGCCAGCAGCCCTACGTACGTGAACACTGAAGCTTTCTTT
>-|TRBD2|TRBV27|TRBJ2-3
CASSLYTSGLMTDTQYF
TGTGCCAGCAGTTTATACACTAGCGGGCTTATGACAGATACGCAGTATTTT
>-|TRBD1|TRBV7-9|TRBJ1-6
CASSLIGQGARSPLHF
TGTGCCAGCAGCTTGATTGGACAGGGGGCGCGTTCACCCCTCCACTTT
>-|-|TRBV30|TRBJ2-3
CAWSDFYTDTQYF
TGTGCCTGGTCGGACTTTTACACAGATACGCAGTATTTT
>-|TRBD1|TRBV6-1|TRBJ1-4
CASSEDRGNEKLFF
TGTGCCAGCAGTGAGGACAGGGGAAATGAAAAACTGTTTTTT
>-|-|TRBV19|TRBJ2-3
CASSMRASSSTDTQYF
TGTGCCAGTAGTATGCGGGCGTCCTCGAGCACAGATACGCAGTATTTT
>once|TRBD2|TRBV5-4|TRBJ2-5
CASSRPSGGDEETQYF
TGTGCCAGCAGTCGTCCTAGCGGGGGCGATGAAGAGACCCAGTACTTC
>-|TRBD1|TRBV2|TRBJ2-7
CASSPGQQPYEQYF
TGTGCCAGCAGTCCGGGACAGCAACCCTACGAGCAGTACTTC
>-|TRBD1|TRBV5-1|TRBJ1-6
CASSLGQGDTPLHF
TGCGCCAGCAGCTTGGGCCAGGGGGACACACCCCTCCACTTT
>-|-|TRBV27|TRBJ2-7
CASSLYPPPGSYEQYF
TGTGCCAGCAGTTTATATCCCCCGCCGGGCTCCTACGAGCAGTACTTC
>-|-|TRBV28|TRBJ1-5
CASSLTLGGYQPQHF
TGTGCCAGCAGTTTAACCCTCGGGGGATATCAGCCCCAGCATTTT
>-|TRBD1|TRBV27|TRBJ1-6
CASSRDRVNSPLHF
TGTGCCAGCAGTCGGGACAGGGTCAATTCACCCCTCCACTTT
>-|-|TRBV10-2|TRBJ1-3
CASSRGLDGNTIYF
TGCGCCAGCTCGCGAGGGCTAGATGGAAACACCATATATTTT
>-|TRBD2|TRBV7-3|TRBJ2-1
CASSLRGRETSGFNEQFF
TGTGCCAGCAGCTTAAGGGGTCGTGAGACTAGCGGGTTTAATGAGCAGTTCTTC
>-|-|TRBV30|TRBJ2-3
CAWRPSGGTDTQYF
TGTGCCTGGAGACCATCCGGGGGCACAGATACGCAGTATTTT